The TCR beta chain described here comes from a study of T-cell memory formation after mild COVID-19. TCRdb ran MiXCR on the 5' RACE reads and lists one entry per CDR3 protein. The data hold under 300,000 distinct CDR3 sequences, with around 10% observed a single time. Per germline, CDR1 MDHEN and CDR2 SYDVKM. The V and J ends lost 9 bases and 6 bases respectively, with 15 bases between them. The CDR3 runs to 13 residues. What was sequenced was PBMCs or a T cell subset sorted from them (not recorded which). The rearrangement links TRBV28 to TRBJ1-5, with D perhaps TRBD1 (6 bases). The receptor was derived from a man between 18 and 35 years old who had mild COVID-19 (a few samples of this study predate the infection). Cell type and time point are not known. The CDR3 spells CASNTGIPQPQHF. The CDR3 DNA follows: TGTGCCAGTAATACAGGGATCCCTCAGCCCCAGCATTTT.